This T cell receptor (beta chain) was retrieved from a study of blood T cell repertoires in COVID-19. Looking at the study overall: Specimens from acute and convalescent COVID-19 originated in the United States, Italy and Spain. PBMCs, B-cell-depleted T cells, or T cells were the source of the cDNA or gDNA that made up the material.

Per the study methods: Nucleated cell number was recorded as an estimate derived from reference gene primer amplification. The method was immunoSEQ multiplex PCR; TCRdb's version includes in-frame clones alone and lacks a portion of them. Clone size and V and J calls were adopted from that table, with D and trimming inferred from the DNA. This sample carries about 200,000 clones, 75% to 85% of them seen once, and the ten largest clones take roughly 8.2%. Seattle cases were enrolled at active infection and followed longitudinally. CDR1 and CDR2 (germline): SGHRS, YFSETQ. V was trimmed by 1 base and J by 4 bases, leaving 8 bases between them. The CDR3 loop spans 14 amino acids.

This clonotype was sampled from a woman at least 80 years old with COVID-19, enrolled during active disease. This sequence joins TRBV5-1 and TRBJ1-4; D uncertain. The sequenced material came from peripheral blood. CDR3: CASSLRHGNEKLFF. The CDR3 bases are TGCGCCAGCAGCTTGAGACACGGTAATGAAAAACTGTTTTTT.